One and the same sample provided the 17 T cell receptor beta chains below, sequenced in a study of cytomegalovirus exposure and HLA in healthy donors. The PCR employed 60 Vbeta primers together with 13 Jbeta primers. Sequencing was performed with immunoSEQ multiplex PCR; in TCRdb, only in-frame clones are kept and a portion is missing. The sample comprises about 120,000 clones, less than 80% of which are singletons, and 4% to 4.5% rests with the top ten. Sequencing used PBMCs. These TCRs come from a middle-aged woman in good health and CMV-seropositive.

V gene TRBV5-1 combines with J gene TRBJ2-3; 8 positions agree with TRBD1. The CDR3 has 14 amino acids. The V gene end was trimmed by 7 bases and the J gene end by 2 bases; junction bases not matched to a gene: 6. The germline V gene encodes CDR1 SGHRS and CDR2 YFSETQ. The CDR3 region has the DNA TGCGCCAGCTGTCCGGGACAGGTCACAGATACGCAGTATTTT. Translated: CASCPGQVTDTQYF. Filled out from reference TRBV5-1 and TRBJ2-3, the complete variable domain reads KAGVTQTPRYLIKTRGQQVTLSCSPISGHRSVSWYQQTPGQGLQFLFEYFSETQRNKGNFPGRFSGRQFSNSRSEMNVSTLELGDSALYLCASCPGQVTDTQYFGPGTRLTVL.

This chain connects TRBV5-4 to TRBJ1-4; 8 bases match TRBD1. Germline assignment: CDR1 SGHNT and CDR2 YYREEE (reference sequence). CDR3 size: 15 residues. J gave up 5 bases and V 3 bases, and 6 bases lay outside the gene matches. The CDR3 DNA reads as TGTGCCAGCAGCTCGGCAGGGGGCCAAAATGAAAAACTGTTTTTT. Protein: CASSSAGGQNEKLFF.

The chain recombines TRBV6-1 with TRBJ2-1; 12 bases agree with TRBD2. V was clipped by 7 bases and J by 7 bases; unmatched bases: 5. Germline loops: CDR1 MNHNS, CDR2 SASEGT. This CDR3 comprises 14 residues. CDR3 coding DNA: TGTGCCAGCACCGGACTAGCGGGATATAATGAGCAGTTCTTC. This translates into CASTGLAGYNEQFF.

This chain joins TRBV13 and TRBJ1-1; D not certain. Germline CDR1 is PRHDT and CDR2 is FYEKMQ (reference sequence). Trimming shortened V by 0 bases and J by 5 bases, and 13 bases separated the two germline ends. This CDR3 comprises 15 residues. The DNA for the CDR3 is TGTGCCAGCAGCTTAGGGCACTCCGCGGGGACTGAAGCTTTCTTT. Translating it yields CASSLGHSAGTEAFF. The variable domain in full, with the rest retrieved from reference TRBV13 and TRBJ1-1, is AAGVIQSPRHLIKEKRETATLKCYPIPRHDTVYWYQQGPGQDPQFLISFYEKMQSDKGSIPDRFSAQQFSDYHSELNMSSLELGDSALYFCASSLGHSAGTEAFFGQGTRLTVV.

This clone was counted a few times. The chain uses TRBV25-1 and TRBJ1-2, with a weak D call TRBD1 (6 bases). CDR3 length: 14 residues. Trimming cost V 6 bases and J 8 bases, with 19 bases left between them. The germline CDR1 and CDR2 sequences are MGHDK and SYGVNS. The CDR3 loop is CASSPTGGARGYTF. In DNA form, the CDR3 reads TGTGCCAGCAGCCCAACCGGGGGGGCGCGAGGCTACACCTTC.

The DNA of the CDR3 is TGTGCCAGCAGCTTAGTAGGGACAGTTTATGGCTACACCTTC. It is translated as CASSLVGTVYGYTF. V usage is TRBV7-9 and J usage is TRBJ1-2; 7 bases align to TRBD1. The CDR3 is 14 residues long. From germline, CDR1 is SEHNR and CDR2 FQNEAQ (reference sequence). The V gene end was trimmed by 1 base and the J gene end by 5 bases; junction bases not matched to a gene: 4. Variable domain in full (rest from reference TRBV7-9 and TRBJ1-2): DTGVSQNPRHKITKRGQNVTFRCDPISEHNRLYWYRQTLGQGPEFLTYFQNEAQLEKSRLLSDRFSAERPKGSFSTLEIQRTEQGDSAMYLCASSLVGTVYGYTFGSGTRLTVV.

This clone was counted only a few times. The chain employs TRBV6-5 and TRBJ1-2, with D maybe TRBD1 (6 bases). CDR3 length: 13 residues. Germline CDR1 and CDR2: MNHEY and SVGAGI. Trimming took off 7 bases at V and 3 bases at J, with 12 bases between the two ends. For the CDR3, the DNA is TGTGCCAGCACGAGGAACAGGGACTATGGCTACACCTTC. Translation: CASTRNRDYGYTF.

This rearrangement joins TRBV30 to TRBJ1-5; 8 bases map to TRBD1. J lost 7 bases, V lost 2 bases, and 7 bases had no gene match. This CDR3 region has 14 residues. Germline-derived CDR1 and CDR2 are GTSNPN and SVGIG (reference sequence). DNA of the CDR3: TGTGCCTGGAGTCTCAGGACAGGGAACCAGCCCCAGCATTTT. It translates to CAWSLRTGNQPQHF.

The chain joins TRBV9 to TRBJ2-2; TRBD1 is a possible D gene (5 bases). CDR1 is SGDLS, CDR2 YYNGEE, per germline. Trimming removed 4 bases from V and 2 bases from J, with 15 bases in between. The CDR3 runs 16 residues. CDR3 sequence (DNA): TGTGCCAGCAGCAGGGGCTCCGTTGCTAACACCGGGGAGCTGTTTTTT. Encoded protein: CASSRGSVANTGELFF.

V gene TRBV19 combines with J gene TRBJ2-7; D ambiguous. V shed 4 bases and J shed 4 bases, with 17 bases lying between them. Germline V gene data show CDR1 as LNHDA and CDR2 as SQIVND (reference sequence). CDR3 length: 15 residues. The CDR3, as DNA: TGTGCCAGTAGTACCTCTCGTAGTGAGCGATACGAGCAGTACTTC. Translated, it gives CASSTSRSERYEQYF.

The rearrangement uses TRBV7-3 and TRBJ2-5, with 10 bases fitting TRBD1. This CDR3 is built from 17 residues. Per the germline V gene, CDR1 is SGHTA and CDR2 is FQGTGA. V gave up 6 bases and J gave up 5 bases; unmatched junction bases: 15. The CDR3 sequence: CASSSGTGQGNGETQYF. The CDR3 nucleotides are TGTGCCAGCAGTTCAGGGACGGGACAGGGGAATGGGGAGACCCAGTACTTC.

The J gene is TRBJ1-5, the V gene TRBV7-2; D unresolved. Germline CDR1 SGHTA, CDR2 FQGNSA. This CDR3 has 14 amino acids. V was trimmed by 2 bases and J by 3 bases, leaving 8 bases between them. CDR3 nucleotides: TGTGCCAGCAGCTTACAGGTCGTCAATCAGCCCCAGCATTTT. Residues: CASSLQVVNQPQHF.

This chain uses TRBV2 with TRBJ1-1; D may be TRBD1 (5 bases). Germline V gives CDR1 SNHLY, CDR2 FYNNEI. CDR3 size: 13 residues. The ends were cut back, 9 bases at V and 5 bases at J, with 16 bases in the middle. The CDR3 region is CARKSTAGTEAFF. CDR3 in DNA: TGTGCCAGGAAATCGACAGCGGGGACTGAAGCTTTCTTT.

To note about this clone: At one end the junction does not follow the germline gene, possibly because of a read error. Different DNA sequences within this sample yield the same CDR3. V usage is TRBV7-6 and J usage is TRBJ2-7; D is unresolved. Germline values: CDR1 SGHVS, CDR2 FNYEAQ. The CDR3 covers 15 residues. CDR3: CASSPDPQRGDEQYF. In DNA, the CDR3 is TGCGCCAGCAGCCCCGATCCCCAGCGCGGTGACGAGCAGTACTTC.

V and J are TRBV30 and TRBJ1-1; D is undetermined. Trimming took off 8 bases at V and 5 bases at J, with 12 bases between the two ends. This CDR3 region has 11 residues. Per the germline V gene, CDR1 is GTSNPN and CDR2 is SVGIG (reference sequence). As DNA, the CDR3 is TGTGCCCACATGTGGGCGACTGAAGCTTTCTTT. Residues: CAHMWATEAFF.

The chain combines TRBV5-1 with TRBJ1-4; 8 bases line up with TRBD1. The germline V gene has CDR1 SGHRS and CDR2 YFSETQ. The CDR3 extends over 14 amino acids. Unmatched junction bases numbered 9, after V lost 7 bases and J lost 7 bases. The CDR3: CASSSRGRIEKLFF. The CDR3 nucleotides are TGCGCCAGCTCTAGCAGGGGGCGAATTGAAAAACTGTTTTTT.

This clone has only a few counts. The rearrangement uses TRBV6-5 and TRBJ2-6, with unresolved D. V was pared by 5 bases and J by 0 bases, with 5 bases between. Germline loops: CDR1 MNHEY, CDR2 SVGAGI. CDR3 length: 14 residues. The CDR3 DNA is TGTGCCAGCAGTCCGAGCTCTGGGGCCAACGTCCTGACTTTC. This translates into CASSPSSGANVLTF.